This is a list of T cell receptor beta chains from one sample in a study of naive and memory T cell subsets. TCRdb called the UMI-ligation and nested PCR reads again in MiXCR, with one record for every CDR3 protein. The sample consists of about 90,000 distinct CDR3 sequences, 11% of them appearing once. The sequencing input was naive CD4+ T cells from blood. The receptor set was obtained from a human donor in good health. Each CDR3 is given with its conserved first and last residue. A D gene is named only where the DNA matches it firmly. Clone size appears in some rows only: once, few, many, or a class for an expanded clone.

TRBJ2-3 TRBV18 . . TGTGCCAGCTCACCAGTTCCGGGGGCGACGCAGTATTTT CASSPVPGATQYF
TRBJ2-5 TRBV18 TRBD2 many TGTGCCAGCTCACCACGGCTAGCGGACCAAGAGACCCAGTACTTC CASSPRLADQETQYF
TRBJ2-7 TRBV7-9 . few TGTGCCAGCAGCTTAGCGGGGGACTTTATCCTACCCTACGAGCAGTACTTC CASSLAGDFILPYEQYF
TRBJ1-1 TRBV29-1 . . TGCAGCGTTGAAGGGGAATTGCACACTGAAGCTTTCTTT CSVEGELHTEAFF
TRBJ2-1 TRBV20-1 . many TGCAGTGCCACCGACAGGAATGAGCAGTTCTTC CSATDRNEQFF
TRBJ2-1 TRBV25-1 . . TGTGCCAGCAGACGACGGGATGGCTCCTACAATGAGCAGTTCTTC CASRRRDGSYNEQFF
TRBJ2-1 TRBV11-2 TRBD1 few TGTGCCAGCAGCGACAGGGGAATCTTCGCCTACAATGAGCAGTTCTTC CASSDRGIFAYNEQFF
TRBJ2-4 TRBV24-1 . few TGTGCCACCAGTGAGGGAGGTCCCAAAAACATTCAGTACTTC CATSEGGPKNIQYF
TRBJ2-7 TRBV14 . . TGTGCCAGCAGCCAATTAAGGGGCTACACCCCCTACGAGCAGTACTTC CASSQLRGYTPYEQYF
TRBJ2-7 TRBV27 TRBD1 few TGTGCCAGCAGTAACAGGGGGCGCAGTAGCGAGCAGTACTTC CASSNRGRSSEQYF
TRBJ2-5 TRBV12-3/TRBV12-4 . few TGTGCCAGCAGCCTGCGGGACATCGGACAAGAGACCCAGTACTTC CASSLRDIGQETQYF
TRBJ2-1 TRBV6-4 TRBD2 few TGTGCCAGCAGTGACTCGTTTAGCGGGAGGGGCTACAATGAGCAGTTCTTC CASSDSFSGRGYNEQFF
TRBJ2-1 TRBV12-3/TRBV12-4 TRBD2 . TGTGCCAGCGGGGAATGGCAGCGGGAGCGAAATGAGCAGTTCTTC CASGEWQRERNEQFF
TRBJ2-3 TRBV7-3 . . TGTGCCAGCAGCCGGACAGACGGAGCAGGCACGCAGTATTTT CASSRTDGAGTQYF
TRBJ2-3 TRBV7-2 . . TGTGCCAGCAGCTTAGCCAAAGGAAACACAGATACGCAGTATTTT CASSLAKGNTDTQYF
TRBJ2-2 TRBV5-1 . many TGCGCCAGCAGCTTGGCGGAGAGCGGGGAGCTGTTTTTT CASSLAESGELFF
TRBJ1-6 TRBV3-1 . few TGTGCCAGCAGCCAAGGTGGGGGTCAGAGGTCCCTCCACTTT CASSQGGGQRSLHF
TRBJ1-1 TRBV28 . few TGTGCCAGCAACGCCCTGAACACTGAAGCTTTCTTT CASNALNTEAFF
TRBJ2-7 TRBV14 TRBD1 few TGTGCCAGCCGGGACAGGGGAAGCGAGCAGTACTTC CASRDRGSEQYF
TRBJ1-2 TRBV28 . few TGTGCCAGCAGTTTATCGGGGTTCGCATGGGGCTACACCTTC CASSLSGFAWGYTF
TRBJ1-5 TRBV10-2 . . TGCGCCGGCAGGAGGGGAGGGGTAAATCAGCCCCAGCATTTT CAGRRGGVNQPQHF
TRBJ2-5 TRBV7-2 . few TGTGCCAGCAGCTTAGTGGGGAAAGAGACCCAGTACTTC CASSLVGKETQYF
TRBJ1-2 TRBV28 TRBD1 few TGTGCCAGCAGTTTCTACCCGACAGGGACCTATGGCTACACCTTC CASSFYPTGTYGYTF
TRBJ2-1 TRBV12-3/TRBV12-4 . . TGTGCCAGCAGCCGGACTGCGAACAATGAGCAGTTCTTC CASSRTANNEQFF
TRBJ2-5 TRBV10-3 TRBD1 . TGTGCCATCGGGACAGTCAGGGGCCAAGAGACCCAGTACTTC CAIGTVRGQETQYF
TRBJ1-1 TRBV19 . few TGTGCCAGCAACCTCAGGGGTGAGGTGATGAACACTGAAGCTTTCTTT CASNLRGEVMNTEAFF
TRBJ2-3 TRBV27 . few TGTGCCAGCAGTTCCAAAAGGGACAGCACAGATACGCAGTATTTT CASSSKRDSTDTQYF
TRBJ1-3 TRBV14 . . TGTGCCAGCAGCCAATCGCACTCTGGAAACACCATATATTTT CASSQSHSGNTIYF
TRBJ2-3 TRBV2 TRBD1 . TGTGCCAGCAGGCCGACAGGGGTTGCAGATACGCAGTATTTT CASRPTGVADTQYF
TRBJ1-4 TRBV11-2 . . TGTGCCAGCAGCTTAGATTCGCGGGGGATTGAAAAACTGTTTTTT CASSLDSRGIEKLFF
TRBJ2-7 TRBV7-9 . . TGTGCCAGCAGCTCACAGCGCGAGCAGTACTTC CASSSQREQYF
TRBJ2-7 TRBV28 TRBD2 few TGTGCCAGCAGTTCCAAGCGGGGGGCTCCCTACGAGCAGTACTTC CASSSKRGAPYEQYF
TRBJ2-1 TRBV7-8 . few TGTGCCAGCAGCTTCGGACAGACCTACAATGAGCAGTTCTTC CASSFGQTYNEQFF
TRBJ1-2 TRBV18 . few TGTGCCAGCTCACCCCAGGGACAACCAGGAGGCTACACCTTC CASSPQGQPGGYTF
TRBJ2-7 TRBV20-1 . few TGCAGTGCCCCTATAGGGGGTTACTACGAGCAGTACTTC CSAPIGGYYEQYF
TRBJ2-5 TRBV28 TRBD1 few TGTGCCAGCAGCCTAGACAGGGGAAGCCAAGAGACCCAGTACTTC CASSLDRGSQETQYF
TRBJ1-4 TRBV7-8 TRBD1 many TGTGCCAGCACGGTAACCGGGACAGGGGGAGAAAAACTGTTTTTT CASTVTGTGGEKLFF
TRBJ2-2 TRBV11-2 . . TGTGCCAGCAGCTTACTTTGGGGGTCCGATGGGGAGCTGTTTTTT CASSLLWGSDGELFF
TRBJ2-7 TRBV6-5 TRBD1 many TGTGCCAGCAGTTCAACTCAGGGGGTAATTTACGAGCAGTACTTC CASSSTQGVIYEQYF
TRBJ1-2 TRBV6-2/TRBV6-3 TRBD1 . TGTGCCAGCAGCCACGGACAGGGAGGCTATGGCTACACCTTC CASSHGQGGYGYTF
TRBJ2-6 TRBV7-3 . . TGTGCCAGCAGCCCAAAGGATTCTGGGGCCAACGTCCTGACTTTC CASSPKDSGANVLTF
TRBJ1-4 TRBV6-6 TRBD1 few TGTGCCAGCAGAAGACGGGACAGGGATGTTGGTGAAAAACTGTTTTTT CASRRRDRDVGEKLFF
TRBJ2-6 TRBV20-1 . . TGCAGTGTTCAGGGTGTTGGGGCCAACGTCCTGACTTTC CSVQGVGANVLTF
TRBJ2-1 TRBV5-1 . . TGCGCCAGCAGCTTCCGTAGCGGACACAATGAGCAGTTCTTC CASSFRSGHNEQFF
TRBJ2-1 TRBV7-3 . many TGTGCCAGCAGTCCCGGGGGCCTGTCCTACAATGAGCAGTTCTTC CASSPGGLSYNEQFF
TRBJ2-2 TRBV5-5 . . TGTGCCAGCAGCTTGAACAGCAACACCGGGGAGCTGTTTTTT CASSLNSNTGELFF
TRBJ1-1 TRBV7-9 . . TGTGCCAGCAGCTTAGACATCAGGGAGGGAACTTTCTTT CASSLDIREGTFF